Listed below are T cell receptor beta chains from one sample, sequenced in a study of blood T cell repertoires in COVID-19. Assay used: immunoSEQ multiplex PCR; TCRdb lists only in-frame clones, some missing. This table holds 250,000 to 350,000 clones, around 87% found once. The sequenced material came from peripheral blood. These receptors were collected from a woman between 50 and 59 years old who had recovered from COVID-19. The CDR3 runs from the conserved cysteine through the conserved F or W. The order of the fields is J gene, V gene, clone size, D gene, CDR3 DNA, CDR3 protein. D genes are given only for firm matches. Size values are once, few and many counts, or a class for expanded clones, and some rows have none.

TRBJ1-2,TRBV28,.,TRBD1,TGTGCCAGCAGCCCCGGGACAGGGCGGGTTGGCTACACCTTC,CASSPGTGRVGYTF
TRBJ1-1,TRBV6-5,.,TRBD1,TGTGCCAGCAGTCCGACAGGGCCCATGAACACTGAAGCTTTCTTT,CASSPTGPMNTEAFF
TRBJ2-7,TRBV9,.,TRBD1,TGTGCCAGCAGCGTCGGGACAGCGATCTCCTACGAGCAGTACTTC,CASSVGTAISYEQYF
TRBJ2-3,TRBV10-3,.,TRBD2,TGTGCCATCAGTGAGCTAGCGGGAGGTACAGATACGCAGTATTTT,CAISELAGGTDTQYF
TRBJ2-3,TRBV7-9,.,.,TGTGCCAGCAGCCTCGGACTATCCGTGGATACGCAGTATTTT,CASSLGLSVDTQYF
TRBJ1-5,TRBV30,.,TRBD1,TGTGCCTCCGACTCGGGACAGGGAGGGCATGGGAGCAATCAGCCCCAGCATTTT,CASDSGQGGHGSNQPQHF
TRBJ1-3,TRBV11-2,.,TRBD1,TGTGCCAGCAGCCTTTGGGACAGGGTCAGTGGAAACACCATATATTTT,CASSLWDRVSGNTIYF
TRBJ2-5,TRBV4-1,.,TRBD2,TGCGCCAGCGCCAGGGTTAGCGGGAGGGTCGGGGAGACCCAGTACTTC,CASARVSGRVGETQYF
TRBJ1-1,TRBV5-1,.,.,TGCGCCAGCAGGTTCGACCCAGGGAGGACTGAAGCTTTCTTT,CASRFDPGRTEAFF
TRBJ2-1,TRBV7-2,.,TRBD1,TGTGCCAGCAGCTTAGTGGCAGGGGGCCTGTTCTTC,CASSLVAGGLFF
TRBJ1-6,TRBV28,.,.,TGTGCCAGCACCCCGGGGGTGGGTTCACCCCTCCACTTT,CASTPGVGSPLHF
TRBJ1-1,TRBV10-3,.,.,TGTGCCATCAGTATGAATGGACAGACGCGGCCTGAAGCTTTCTTT,CAISMNGQTRPEAFF
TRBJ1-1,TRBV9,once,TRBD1,TGTGCCAGCAGACCAAGACAGGGGTTGAACACTGAAGCTTTCTTT,CASRPRQGLNTEAFF
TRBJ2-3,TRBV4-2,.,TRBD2,TGTGCCAGCAGCCAAGGAATCTCGGTTATAGCGGGGGGAACCACAGATACGCAGTATTTT,CASSQGISVIAGGTTDTQYF
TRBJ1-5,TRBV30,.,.,TGTGCCTGGAGCGCGGGGTATAATCAGCCCCAGCATTTT,CAWSAGYNQPQHF
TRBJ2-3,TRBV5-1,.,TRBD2,TGCGCCAGCACATTAGCGGGAGCAGATACGCAGTATTTT,CASTLAGADTQYF
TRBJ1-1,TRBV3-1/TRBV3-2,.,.,TGTGCCAGCAGCCCCCGGGCAGGGGAAGCTTTCTTT,CASSPRAGEAFF
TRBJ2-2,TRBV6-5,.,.,TGTGCCAGCAGCTCCCAGGGGCTGACCACCGGGGAGCTGTTTTTT,CASSSQGLTTGELFF
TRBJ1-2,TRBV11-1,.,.,TGTGCCAGCAGCCCCGGACAAGGTAAGGATGGCTACACCTTC,CASSPGQGKDGYTF
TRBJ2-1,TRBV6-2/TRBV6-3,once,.,TGTGCCAGCAGTTACTCATCCGGTCGCTACAATGAGCAGTTCTTC,CASSYSSGRYNEQFF
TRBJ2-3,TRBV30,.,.,TGTGCCTGGAGTCCGAGCACAGATACGCAGTATTTT,CAWSPSTDTQYF
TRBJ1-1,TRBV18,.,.,TGTGCCAGCTCCAGGTCCGTGGCCACAAACACTGAAGCTTTCTTT,CASSRSVATNTEAFF
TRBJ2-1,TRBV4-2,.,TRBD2,TGTGCCAGCAGCGGGAACCTAGCGGGACATTACAATGAGCAGTTCTTC,CASSGNLAGHYNEQFF
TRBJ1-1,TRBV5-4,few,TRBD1,TGTGCCAGCAGTTACCCCTCGACAGGGCCCACTGAAGCTTTCTTT,CASSYPSTGPTEAFF
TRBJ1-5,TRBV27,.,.,TGTGCCAGCAGTTTCCTCGGTGCGGGTAGCAATCAGCCCCAGCATTTT,CASSFLGAGSNQPQHF
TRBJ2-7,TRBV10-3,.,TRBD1,TGTGCCATCAGCTCGGACAGGGTACACGAGCAGTACTTC,CAISSDRVHEQYF